The 11 T cell receptor beta chains below come from one sample, sequenced in a study of T cells in Graves' hyperthyroidism and ophthalmopathy. TCR beta CDR3 sequences were amplified from RNA transcripts. The HTBI primer set served for first-round RT-PCR of the TCR CDR3. A single record per CDR3 protein comes from TCRdb applying MiXCR to the multiplex PCR reads. The data show 550,000 to 600,000 distinct CDR3 sequences, with roughly 50% seen just once and roughly 19% held by the top ten. Source material: peripheral blood or thyroid tissue (not recorded which). The receptors here all came from an adult woman with Graves' disease, either hyperthyroidism or ophthalmopathy (not recorded which).

This clonotype was seen at least ten times. The junction and the germline gene differ at one end; a read error may be behind it. V is TRBV15 and J is TRBJ2-7; D is possibly TRBD1 (6 bases). Germline V CDR1 and CDR2: LNHNV, YYDKDF (reference sequence). The CDR3 consists of 13 residues. The CDR3 region is CATSRGVTGRLVF. CDR3 sequence (DNA): TGTGCCACCAGCAGAGGAGTAACAGGGAGATTGGTTTTC. Looking up the rest from reference TRBV15 and TRBJ2-7 gives the full variable domain: DAMVIQNPRYQVTQFGKPVTLSCSQTLNHNVMYWYQQKSSQAPKLLFHYYDKDFNNEADTPDNFQSRRPNTSFCFLDIRSPGLGDTAMYLCATSRGVTGRLVFGPGTRLTVT.

This chain uses TRBV7-6 with TRBJ1-5; no clear D gene. The CDR3 length is 16 residues. The V end lost 5 bases, the J end lost 11 bases, and 25 bases lay between the germline ends. Germline CDR1 is SGHVS and CDR2 is FNYEAQ. CDR3 nucleotides: TGTGCCAGCAGCCCTGTTAGCGGGAGGCCTGGGGAGACCCAGCATTTT. This translates into CASSPVSGRPGETQHF.

The chain is built from TRBV7-7 and TRBJ2-5, with D perhaps TRBD1 or TRBD2 (5 bases each). V was clipped by 5 bases and J by 3 bases, with 10 bases between them. This CDR3 region has 13 residues. Germline CDR1 reads SSHAT; CDR2 reads FNYEAQ (reference sequence). This CDR3 reads CASSLGRKETQYF. DNA of the CDR3: TGTGCCAGCAGCCTGGGACGCAAAGAGACCCAGTACTTC.

Written as DNA, the CDR3 is TGCAGCGTTGAGAGACATCGGGTGGGGGAGACCCAGTACTTC. Residues: CSVERHRVGETQYF. The chain uses TRBV29-1 and TRBJ2-5; D not resolved. Germline V lookup: CDR1 SQVTM, CDR2 ANQGSEA. There are 14 residues in the CDR3. The V end was cut by 3 bases, the J end by 5 bases, with 16 bases between. Full variable domain (rest looked up from reference TRBV29-1 and TRBJ2-5): SAVISQKPSRDICQRGTSLTIQCQVDSQVTMMFWYRQQPGQSLTLIATANQGSEATYESGFVIDKFPISRPNLTFSTLTVSNMSPEDSSIYLCSVERHRVGETQYFGPGTRLLVL.

This clonotype was counted a single time. The gene calls are TRBV5-1 and TRBJ1-1; possible D gene TRBD1, 6 bases. There are 15 residues in the CDR3. The germline CDR1 and CDR2 sequences are SGHRS and YFSETQ. Trimming left V 1 base short and J 1 base short, with 11 bases between. The CDR3 is CASSLTGTQNTEAFF. The CDR3 coding sequence is TGCGCCAGCAGCTTGACAGGGACACAGAACACTGAAGCTTTCTTT.

This clonotype was recorded many times. The genes are TRBV2 and TRBJ1-1, with D tentatively TRBD1 (5 bases). Germline-derived CDR1 and CDR2 are SNHLY and FYNNEI. V shed 4 bases and J shed 7 bases, with 13 bases lying between them. This CDR3 comprises 13 residues. CDR3 in DNA: TGTGCCAGCAGTGGTGGACATGCGAATGAAGCTTTCTTT. As protein: CASSGGHANEAFF.

The chain carries TRBV25-1 and TRBJ1-2; D perhaps matches TRBD1 (5 bases). The CDR3 covers 16 residues. The V gene's germline CDR1 is MGHDK and CDR2 SYGVNS. V lost 6 bases, J lost 0 bases, and 17 bases lay in between. Here the CDR3 reads CASRGTGDGTNYGYTF. The CDR3 DNA reads as TGTGCCAGCAGGGGGACGGGGGACGGAACTAACTATGGCTACACCTTC.

The genes are TRBV20-1 and TRBJ2-5, with a tentative D call TRBD1 (6 bases). Germline assignment: CDR1 DFQATT and CDR2 SNEGSKA (reference sequence). V was shortened by 5 bases and J by 9 bases, with 19 bases between the two germline ends. The CDR3 extends over 13 amino acids. As DNA, the CDR3 is TGCAGTGCTTTCCGGGACATTCATCAGCCCCAGTACTTC. Translation gives CSAFRDIHQPQYF.

This clonotype was found many times. The gene calls are TRBV7-3 and TRBJ2-2; 12 nucleotides line up with TRBD1. The junction had 9 bases not matched to a gene; V was cut back by 3 bases and J by 1 base. Per germline, CDR1 SGHTA and CDR2 FQGTGA. The CDR3 is 19 residues long. CDR3 nucleotide sequence: TGTGCCAGCAGCTTTGTGGGGACAGGGGGCTATTTGAACACCGGGGAGCTGTTTTTT. Translating gives CASSFVGTGGYLNTGELFF. Together with reference TRBV7-3 and TRBJ2-2, the CDR3 gives the full variable domain: GAGVSQTPSNKVTEKGKYVELRCDPISGHTALYWYRQSLGQGPEFLIYFQGTGAADDSGLPNDRFFAVRPEGSVSTLKIQRTERGDSAVYLCASSFVGTGGYLNTGELFFGEGSRLTVL.

This clonotype was observed once. This chain uses TRBV6-1 with TRBJ1-6; 10 nucleotides align to TRBD1. After removal of 8 bases from V and 9 bases from J, the junction contained 7 bases not matched to a gene. From germline, CDR1 is MNHNS and CDR2 SASEGT. The CDR3 has 14 amino acids. This CDR3 is CASVGQGKSSPLHF. For the CDR3, the DNA is TGTGCCAGCGTGGGACAGGGGAAGAGTTCACCCCTCCACTTT.

This clonotype was seen repeatedly, ten times or more. The J gene is TRBJ2-6, the V gene TRBV5-1; D is perhaps TRBD2 (5 bases). In germline, CDR1 is SGHRS, CDR2 YFSETQ. V lost 0 bases to trimming and J lost 0 bases, with 7 bases between them. CDR3 length: 16 residues. The CDR3 coding sequence is TGCGCCAGCAGCTTGGGGGGAGCCTCTGGGGCCAACGTCCTGACTTTC. This translates into CASSLGGASGANVLTF.